The 10 T cell receptor beta chains reported below all come from one sample, sequenced in a study of blood T cell repertoires in COVID-19. Clones were sequenced by immunoSEQ multiplex PCR, and TCRdb holds only the in-frame ones, with some missing. The table shows roughly 260,000 clones, with roughly 87% occurring only once. Sequencing was performed on PBMCs or T cells enriched from blood (not recorded which). Every receptor here comes from a woman under 40 with acute COVID-19.

This chain uses TRBV5-1 with TRBJ2-5; 16 bases align to TRBD2. V lost 3 bases to trimming and J lost 3 bases; unmatched junction nucleotides: 5. Per germline, CDR1 SGHRS and CDR2 YFSETQ. This CDR3 is built from 17 residues. The CDR3 spells CASSSGLAGGLEETQYF. DNA for the CDR3: TGCGCCAGCAGCTCGGGACTAGCGGGGGGGTTAGAAGAGACCCAGTACTTC.

The CDR3 loop reads CATTAGAYGYTF. The CDR3 nucleotides read TGTGCCACCACCGCTGGGGCCTATGGCTACACCTTC. The rearrangement joins TRBV12-3 or TRBV12-4 to TRBJ1-2, with D perhaps TRBD1 (5 bases). This CDR3 has 12 amino acids. Between the trimmed V and J ends, which lost 10 bases and 4 bases, there was a span of 13 bases.

The rearrangement joins TRBV4-1 to TRBJ1-5; TRBD1 agrees at 8 bases. The CDR3 has 14 residues. V was pared by 4 bases and J by 4 bases, with 3 bases of the junction left unmatched. The germline gives CDR1 MGHRA, CDR2 YSYEKL. The CDR3, as DNA: TGCGCCAGCAGCCCCCGGACAGGGAATCAGCCCCAGCATTTT. It codes for CASSPRTGNQPQHF.

The chain uses TRBV10-3 and TRBJ2-7; 9 nucleotides align to TRBD2. Germline V CDR1 and CDR2: ENHRY, SYGVKD. V lost 11 bases and J lost 4; bases outside the gene matches: 9. This CDR3 comprises 13 residues. CDR3: CAYAGGLGYEQYF. In nucleotides, the CDR3 is TGTGCCTACGCGGGAGGGCTCGGATACGAGCAGTACTTC.

This chain joins TRBV5-8 and TRBJ1-1; the D is unclear. The CDR3 spans 13 residues. In germline, CDR1 is SGHTS, CDR2 YDEGEE. V lost 0 bases and J 6 bases, leaving 9 bases between the germline ends. In nucleotides, the CDR3 is TGTGCCAGCAGCTTGGACAGTTTAGCTGAAGCTTTCTTT. Its translation is CASSLDSLAEAFF.

V and J are TRBV7-8 and TRBJ1-4, with 7 bases that match TRBD1. CDR1 is SGHVS and CDR2 is FQNEAQ in the germline V gene. CDR3 length: 14 amino acids. V trimming: 5 bases; J trimming: 6 bases; junction bases outside the gene matches: 6. This CDR3 is CASSLTGRDEKLFF. The CDR3 DNA reads as TGTGCCAGCAGCCTGACAGGGCGGGATGAAAAACTGTTTTTT.

V and J are TRBV7-9 and TRBJ1-2; 7 nucleotides match TRBD1. The CDR3 consists of 16 residues. CDR1 is SEHNR, CDR2 FQNEAQ, per germline (reference sequence). V gave up 3 bases and J gave up 2 bases; unmatched junction bases: 9. In nucleotides, the CDR3 is TGTGCCAGCAGCTTGGAGGGGGCTTTAACCAACTATGGCTACACCTTC. Translating it yields CASSLEGALTNYGYTF.

The CDR3 region has the DNA TGTGCCACTCGGACAGGGTACGAGCAGTACTTC. It is translated as CATRTGYEQYF. The V gene is TRBV6-5, the J gene TRBJ2-7; 8 nucleotides agree with TRBD1. The CDR3 is 11 amino acids. The ends lost 10 bases at V and 4 bases at J; junction bases unmatched: 3. In germline, CDR1 is MNHEY, CDR2 SVGAGI.

The chain combines TRBV5-1 with TRBJ1-5; D not resolved. Germline V lookup: CDR1 SGHRS, CDR2 YFSETQ. CDR3 length: 15 residues. V gave up 1 base and J gave up 2 bases, with 10 bases separating them. Here the CDR3 reads CASSLLGSRNQPQHF. CDR3 nucleotides: TGCGCCAGCAGCTTGCTAGGCAGCCGCAATCAGCCCCAGCATTTT.

The chain recombines TRBV7-2 with TRBJ1-1; TRBD1 matches 7 bases. Germline V gene sequence: CDR1 SGHTA, CDR2 FQGNSA. CDR3 length equals 16 residues. Trimming at V came to 0 bases and at J to 1 base, leaving 5 bases not matched to a gene. The CDR3 here is CASSLAGQVSNTEAFF. CDR3 DNA sequence: TGTGCCAGCAGCTTAGCAGGACAGGTTTCGAACACTGAAGCTTTCTTT.